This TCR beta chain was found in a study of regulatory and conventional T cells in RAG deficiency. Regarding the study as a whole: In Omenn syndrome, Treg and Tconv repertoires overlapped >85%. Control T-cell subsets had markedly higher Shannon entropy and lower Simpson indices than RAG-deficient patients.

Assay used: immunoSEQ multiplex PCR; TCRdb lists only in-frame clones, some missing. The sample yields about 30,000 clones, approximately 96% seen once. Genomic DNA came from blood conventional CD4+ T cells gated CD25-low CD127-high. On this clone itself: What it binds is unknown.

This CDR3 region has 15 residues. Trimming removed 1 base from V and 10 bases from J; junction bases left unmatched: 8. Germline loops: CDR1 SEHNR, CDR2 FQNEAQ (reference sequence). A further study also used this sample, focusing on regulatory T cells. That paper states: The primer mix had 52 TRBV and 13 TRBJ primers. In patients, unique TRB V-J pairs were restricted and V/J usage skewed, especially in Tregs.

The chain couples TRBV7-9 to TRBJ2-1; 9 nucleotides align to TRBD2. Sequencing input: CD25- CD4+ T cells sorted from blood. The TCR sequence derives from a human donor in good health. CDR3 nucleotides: TGTGCCAGCAGCTTAGTCGCGGGGGGGGCTTACGAGCAGTTCTTC. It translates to CASSLVAGGAYEQFF.